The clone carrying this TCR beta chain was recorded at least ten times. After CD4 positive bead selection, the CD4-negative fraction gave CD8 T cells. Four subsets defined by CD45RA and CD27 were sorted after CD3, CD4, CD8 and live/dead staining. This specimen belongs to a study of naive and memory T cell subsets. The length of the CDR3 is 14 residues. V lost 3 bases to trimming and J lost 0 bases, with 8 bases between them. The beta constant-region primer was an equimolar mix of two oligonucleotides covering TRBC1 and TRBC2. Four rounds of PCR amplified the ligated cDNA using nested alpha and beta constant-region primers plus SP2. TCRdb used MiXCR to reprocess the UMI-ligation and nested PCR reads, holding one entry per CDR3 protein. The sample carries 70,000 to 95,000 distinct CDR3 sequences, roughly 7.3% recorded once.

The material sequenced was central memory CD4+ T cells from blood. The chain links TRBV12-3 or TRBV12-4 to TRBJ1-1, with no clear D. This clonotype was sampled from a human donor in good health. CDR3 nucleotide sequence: TGTGCCAGCAGTTTGTCAGGCATGAACACTGAAGCTTTCTTT. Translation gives CASSLSGMNTEAFF.